The sequence of this T cell receptor (beta chain) was determined in a study of shared clonotypes between healthy human individuals. The protocol was immunoSEQ multiplex PCR, while the TCRdb copy is restricted to in-frame clones and leaves out a portion. The data hold some 500,000 clones, with 70% to 80% observed a single time. The CDR3 consists of 16 residues. V lost 6 bases, J lost 5 bases, and 7 bases stayed unmatched. Germline CDR1 reads SGHTA; CDR2 reads FQGNSA. V is TRBV7-2 and J is TRBJ2-1; the match to TRBD2 covers 13 bases. What was sequenced was PBMCs. This receptor was taken from a woman between 40 and 50 years old in good health. Some clones in this sample may be carry-over from other donors' samples. As DNA, the CDR3 is TGTGCCAGCAGTCCCACCGGGACTAGCGGGAACAATGAGCAGTTCTTC. Translated, it gives CASSPTGTSGNNEQFF.